This TCR beta chain was recorded in a study of beta chain features in type 1 diabetes (dated by TCRdb to the late 2010s). Context from the whole study: Mean age, gender distribution, total cell number and subset yield were not different between patients and healthy donors. A total of 90 million to 130 million sorted cells were examined across all samples, and a strong correlation was observed between cell number per subset and RNA yield. In the study, recently diagnosed type 1 diabetes patients and matched healthy donors were compared on the TCRB repertoires of their sorted circulating CD4+ T cell subsets. Regulatory and stem cell-like memory subsets were isolated from only 8 patients and about eight healthy donors, whereas naive and central memory subsets came from all 30 or so donors. Broad study findings and their caveats: Fewer insertions and more nucleotide deletions at VDJ recombination sites were observed in patients with type 1 diabetes, implying thymic rearrangement abnormalities. PCR might favor shorter templates, but patient and control samples were amplified and corrected together, so any skew would affect both groups equally. A moderate but significant shortening of TCRB CDR3 length was observed in type 1 diabetes patients in all four CD4+ subsets. Because cDNA was sequenced instead of genomic DNA, activated cells with high expression could be over-represented, although the groups did not differ in activation or CD3 levels. Because small numbers of individuals were included in the HLA sub-analyses, any influence of HLA type on TCRB rearrangement was left unresolved. The naive, central memory and regulatory TCRB repertoires appeared to resemble one another more closely among patients than among healthy donors.

From each donor, a single peripheral blood sample of around 0.12 L on average was drawn into heparinised tubes. A BD FACSAria II was used to sort naive, central memory, regulatory and stem cell-like memory CD4+ T cells with a panel that included CD45RO, CCR7, CD25, CD127, CD95 and CD27. All sorted populations exceeded 95% purity. Right away, PBMCs were isolated by Lymphoprep density gradient centrifugation and were stained directly, with no culture step. So that batch effects would be minimized, each experiment stained and sorted samples in pairs, pairing one healthy donor with one patient. Trimming leaves V shorter by 5 bases and J shorter by 5 bases, with the junction holding 3 bases beyond the gene matches. CDR1 is given as SGHTA and CDR2 as FQGTGA, both from the germline V gene. The CDR3 starts with the cysteine, ends with the phenylalanine, and has 13 residues. Only the CDR3 portion is preserved as DNA: 39 bases, with reading frame beginning at the first base.

This clone showed up just a few times. Its recognized antigen is unknown. Base quality data are lacking; no much larger clone is found one base away. The High Capacity cDNA Reverse Transcription Kit was used to reverse transcribe all of the isolated RNA, meaning that expressed TCRB transcripts were what got sequenced. Deep immunoSEQ sequencing was applied to naive, central memory and regulatory T cell samples, giving an average of around 3.4 million total reads per sample. Sorted cells were lysed in RLT buffer and RNA was extracted with DNase-treated RNeasy Micro or Mini kits, depending on cell number. Each cell subset was processed separately to prevent cross-contamination, with patient and healthy donor samples processed together. Using the immunoSEQ multiplex PCR, TCRB sequences were amplified from cDNA into 87-bp fragments spanning the CDR3 region. The amplicons were sequenced using the Illumina HiSeq platform. The published analysis was carried out like this. Synthetic template baselines were used to correct PCR bias computationally, reads within Hamming distance 2 were collapsed together, and singletons that could not be merged were discarded. Reads were aligned to IMGT to assign V, D and J genes, CDR3 length, and insertions or deletions at six rearrangement sites. Clonotype counts were normalized to sorted cell number within each subset before computing true diversity and Gini coefficients with the tcR R package. The overlap coefficient, calculated on TCRB nucleotide sequences, was used to quantify repertoire sharing. Out-of-frame TCRB sequences from naive cells were analyzed to stand in for the pre-selection repertoire. This immuneACCESS table, as held by TCRdb, lists in-frame sequences with V and J called but not all clones. Of the missing ones, under half trace to an unresolved V gene in checked studies; the others have no known cause. V, J and clone size were drawn from that table, and D and trimming were deduced from the DNA. The sample table shows roughly 330,000 clones, and roughly 9.6% are seen once. About 0.015% of the sample lies in the top ten.

The specimen was naive CD4+ T cells from blood. The cell subset or site tag for this specimen amounts to: true naive CD4+ T cells. Recombination connected TRBV7-3 to TRBJ2-1; TRBD1 agrees with 7 junctional bases. The source is a woman aged 25 to 45 in good health. The CDR3: CASSQGTDNEQFF. The nucleotide sequence reads as follows: TGTGCCAGCAGCCAGGGGACAGACAATGAGCAGTTCTTC.